The clone carrying this TCR beta chain was detected ten times or more. This record comes from a study of early T cells in non-severe SARS-CoV-2 infection. MiXCR, run by TCRdb on the 5' RACE reads, gives a single entry per CDR3 protein. This sample has 33,000 or so distinct CDR3 sequences, with 5.8% found just once. Germline CDR1 reads SGDLS; CDR2 reads YYNGEE. The V gene end was trimmed by 5 bases and the J gene end by 0 bases; junction bases not matched to a gene: 7. The CDR3 totals 16 residues. The sequence was obtained from an adult who was a healthcare worker with PCR-confirmed SARS-CoV-2 infection or an uninfected control (not recorded which). The J gene is TRBJ1-4, the V gene TRBV9, with 7 bases lining up with TRBD1. The sequenced sample was whole blood. DNA of the CDR3: TGTGCCAGCAGTCCTTGGACAGGCTCAACTAATGAAAAACTGTTTTTT. It specifies CASSPWTGSTNEKLFF.